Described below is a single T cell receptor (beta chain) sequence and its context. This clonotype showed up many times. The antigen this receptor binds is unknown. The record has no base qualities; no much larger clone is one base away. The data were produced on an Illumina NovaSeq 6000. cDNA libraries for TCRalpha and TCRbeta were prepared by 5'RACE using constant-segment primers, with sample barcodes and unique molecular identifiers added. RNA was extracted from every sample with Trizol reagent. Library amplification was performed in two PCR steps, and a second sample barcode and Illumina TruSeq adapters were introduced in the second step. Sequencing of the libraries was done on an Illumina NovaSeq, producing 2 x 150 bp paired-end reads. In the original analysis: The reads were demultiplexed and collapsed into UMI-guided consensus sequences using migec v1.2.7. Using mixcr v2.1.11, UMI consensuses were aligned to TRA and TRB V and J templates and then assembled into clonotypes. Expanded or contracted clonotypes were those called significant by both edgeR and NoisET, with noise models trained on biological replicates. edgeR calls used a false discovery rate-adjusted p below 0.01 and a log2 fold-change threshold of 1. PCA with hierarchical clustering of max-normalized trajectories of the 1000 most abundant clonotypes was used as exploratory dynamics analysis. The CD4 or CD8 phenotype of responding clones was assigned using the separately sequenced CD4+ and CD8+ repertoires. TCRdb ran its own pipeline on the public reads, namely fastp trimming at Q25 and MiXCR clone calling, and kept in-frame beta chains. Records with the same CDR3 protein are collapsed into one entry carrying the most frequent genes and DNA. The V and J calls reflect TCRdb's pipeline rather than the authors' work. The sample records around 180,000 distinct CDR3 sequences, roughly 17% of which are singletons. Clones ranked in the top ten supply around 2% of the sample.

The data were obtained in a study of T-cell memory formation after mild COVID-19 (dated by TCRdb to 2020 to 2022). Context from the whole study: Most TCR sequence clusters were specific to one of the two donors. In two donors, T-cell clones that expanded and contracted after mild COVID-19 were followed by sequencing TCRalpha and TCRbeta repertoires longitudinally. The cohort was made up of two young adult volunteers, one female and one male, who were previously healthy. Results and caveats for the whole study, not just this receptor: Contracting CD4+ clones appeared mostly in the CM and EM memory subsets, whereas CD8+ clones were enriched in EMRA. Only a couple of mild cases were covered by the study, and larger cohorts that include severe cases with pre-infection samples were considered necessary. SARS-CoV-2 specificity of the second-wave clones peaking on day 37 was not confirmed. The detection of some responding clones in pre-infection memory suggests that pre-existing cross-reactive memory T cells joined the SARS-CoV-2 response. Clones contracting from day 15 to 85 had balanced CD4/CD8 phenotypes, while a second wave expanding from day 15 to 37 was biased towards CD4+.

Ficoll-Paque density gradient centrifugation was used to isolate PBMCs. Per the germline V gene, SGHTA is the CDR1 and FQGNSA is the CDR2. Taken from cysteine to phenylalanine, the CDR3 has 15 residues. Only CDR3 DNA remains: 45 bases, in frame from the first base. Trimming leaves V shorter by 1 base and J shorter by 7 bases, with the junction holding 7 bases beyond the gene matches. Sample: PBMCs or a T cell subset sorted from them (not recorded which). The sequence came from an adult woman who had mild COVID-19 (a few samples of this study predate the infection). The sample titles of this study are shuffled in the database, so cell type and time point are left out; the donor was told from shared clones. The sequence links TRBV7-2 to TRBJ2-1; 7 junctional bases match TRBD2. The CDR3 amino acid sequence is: CASSLVGGSGNEQFF. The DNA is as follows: TGTGCCAGCAGCTTAGTTGGCGGGAGCGGGAATGAGCAGTTCTTC.